Listed below are T cell receptor beta chains from one sample, sequenced in a study of T cell responses to AZD1222 COVID-19 vaccine. Assay used: immunoSEQ multiplex PCR; TCRdb lists only in-frame clones, some missing. The sample has around 250,000 clones, approximately 95% seen once. This specimen consisted of peripheral blood, obtained on day 0 of AZD1222 vaccination. These receptor sequences come from an adult in good health. The CDR3 runs from the conserved cysteine through the conserved F or W. D genes are given only for firm matches. A clone size is listed for some rows: how often the clone was seen (once, few, many), or a class if it is expanded.

TRBJ2-2,TRBV2,-,-,CASRQDTGELFF,TGTGCCAGCAGACAAGACACCGGGGAGCTGTTTTTT
TRBJ1-1,TRBV7-2,-,-,CASSLWSEAFF,TGTGCCAGCAGCTTATGGTCTGAAGCTTTCTTT
TRBJ2-2,TRBV28,-,-,CASSYQGGGTGELFF,TGTGCCAGCAGTTATCAGGGCGGAGGCACCGGGGAGCTGTTTTTT
TRBJ2-1,TRBV7-2,once,TRBD2,CASSFSSGRVEEQFF,TGTGCCAGCAGCTTCTCGAGCGGGAGAGTGGAGGAGCAGTTCTTC
TRBJ1-3,TRBV7-2,-,-,CASSLTSYPGSSGNTIYF,TGTGCCAGCAGCTTAACGTCTTACCCTGGGAGCTCTGGAAACACCATATATTTT
TRBJ2-3,TRBV20-1,-,-,CSASLVDTQYF,TGCAGTGCTAGTCTCGTAGATACGCAGTATTTT
TRBJ2-1,TRBV6-2/TRBV6-3,-,TRBD2,CASSRPGTSFYNEQFF,TGTGCCAGCAGTCGCCCCGGGACTAGTTTTTACAATGAGCAGTTCTTC
TRBJ2-2,TRBV7-2,-,-,CASSFTAGELFF,TGTGCCAGCAGCTTTACTGCCGGGGAGCTGTTTTTT
TRBJ1-2,TRBV12-3/TRBV12-4,-,-,CASTMANLGYTF,TGTGCCAGCACCATGGCCAACCTTGGCTACACCTTC
TRBJ2-3,TRBV7-2,-,TRBD2,CASSPRLAGADTQYF,TGTGCCAGCAGCCCTCGACTAGCGGGTGCCGATACGCAGTATTTT
TRBJ2-7,TRBV9,-,-,CASSVKSYEQYF,TGTGCCAGCAGCGTGAAGTCCTACGAGCAGTACTTC
TRBJ2-7,TRBV5-4,-,-,CASSRDGSKNEQYF,TGTGCCAGCAGCCGAGATGGGAGCAAGAACGAGCAGTACTTC
TRBJ2-5,TRBV13,-,-,CASSLGLSETQYF,TGTGCCAGCAGCTTAGGCCTATCGGAGACCCAGTACTTC
TRBJ1-4,TRBV10-3,once,TRBD1,CAISERGQPNEKLFF,TGTGCCATCAGTGAAAGGGGACAGCCCAATGAAAAACTGTTTTTT
TRBJ2-7,TRBV20-1,-,-,CSASPQIGQIYEQYF,TGCAGTGCTAGTCCCCAGATTGGACAAATCTACGAGCAGTACTTC
TRBJ1-3,TRBV7-3,-,-,CASSLGTQTGNTIYF,TGTGCCAGCAGCTTAGGGACCCAAACGGGAAACACCATATATTTT
TRBJ2-6,TRBV14,-,-,CASSQASGANVLTF,TGTGCCAGCAGCCAAGCCTCTGGGGCCAACGTCCTGACTTTC
TRBJ2-7,TRBV2,once,TRBD2,CASSERALAGDEQYF,TGTGCCAGCAGTGAAAGGGCACTAGCGGGAGATGAGCAGTACTTC
TRBJ2-3,TRBV5-1,-,-,CASSPSVDHTDTQYF,TGCGCCAGCAGCCCCTCGGTAGACCACACAGATACGCAGTATTTT
TRBJ1-1,TRBV27,-,-,CASSSGANTEAFF,TGTGCCAGCAGTTCAGGGGCGAACACTGAAGCTTTCTTT
TRBJ1-5,TRBV20-1,-,-,CSASQVWGRNQPQHF,TGCAGTGCTAGTCAAGTGTGGGGTCGCAATCAGCCCCAGCATTTT
TRBJ2-7,TRBV3-1/TRBV3-2,-,-,CASSQGGVPSYEQYF,TGTGCCAGCAGCCAAGGAGGCGTACCCTCCTACGAGCAGTACTTC
TRBJ2-5,TRBV3-1/TRBV3-2,-,-,CASSQEGGHKTQYF,TGTGCCAGCAGCCAAGAGGGGGGGCACAAGACCCAGTACTTC
TRBJ1-6,TRBV15,-,-,CATSRDTPAGMGNSPLHF,TGTGCCACCAGCAGAGATACCCCCGCGGGAATGGGGAATTCACCCCTCCACTTT
TRBJ1-1,TRBV7-2,-,TRBD1,CASSPQGGSSTEAFF,TGTGCCAGCAGCCCACAGGGGGGGAGTAGCACTGAAGCTTTCTTT
TRBJ1-1,TRBV11-1,-,TRBD1,CASSAWGTAEAFF,TGTGCCAGCAGCGCCTGGGGGACAGCTGAAGCTTTCTTT
TRBJ2-3,TRBV7-9,once,-,CASSLGYLRTDTQYF,TGTGCCAGCAGCTTGGGGTATTTGAGGACAGATACGCAGTATTTT
TRBJ1-1,TRBV28,-,-,CASTAGGGPGRKTFF,TGTGCCAGCACCGCCGGGGGGGGCCCCGGACGAAAAACTTTCTTT
TRBJ2-3,TRBV11-2,-,TRBD1,CASSPRDSFTDTQYF,TGTGCCAGCAGCCCCCGGGACAGTTTCACAGATACGCAGTATTTT
TRBJ2-5,TRBV6-2/TRBV6-3,-,TRBD1,CASSYPRDRGRQETQYF,TGTGCCAGCAGTTACCCCCGGGACAGGGGCCGACAAGAGACCCAGTACTTC
TRBJ1-4,TRBV28,-,-,CASLGGGHEKLFF,TGTGCCAGCCTTGGGGGGGGGCATGAAAAACTGTTTTTT
TRBJ2-7,TRBV2,-,-,CASSEGVSGFSYEQYF,TGTGCCAGCAGTGAAGGGGTTAGCGGTTTCTCCTACGAGCAGTACTTC
TRBJ1-1,TRBV6-5,-,TRBD1,CASSPGTVNEAFF,TGTGCCAGCAGCCCCGGGACAGTTAATGAAGCTTTCTTT
TRBJ1-3,TRBV28,-,TRBD1,CASSSGTAGRGNTIYF,TGTGCCAGCAGCTCCGGGACAGCCGGAAGGGGCAACACCATATATTTT
TRBJ2-2,TRBV5-6,-,TRBD2,CASSSGLAGRTGELFF,TGTGCCAGCAGCTCCGGACTAGCGGGACGGACCGGGGAGCTGTTTTTT
TRBJ1-2,TRBV21-1,-,-,CASSHRGGYTF,TGTGCCAGCAGCCACAGGGGTGGCTACACCTTC
TRBJ1-3,TRBV28,-,-,CASSPGGGGAGNTIYF,TGTGCCAGCAGCCCTGGAGGTGGCGGGGCTGGAAACACCATATATTTT
TRBJ1-5,TRBV7-2,-,-,CASSSKGDSNQPQHF,TGTGCCAGCAGCTCCAAGGGGGATAGCAATCAGCCCCAGCATTTT
TRBJ2-1,TRBV1,-,-,CTSSPRSGGAPEQFF,TGCACCAGCAGCCCCAGGAGCGGGGGGGCCCCTGAGCAGTTCTTC
TRBJ2-5,TRBV3-1/TRBV3-2,-,-,CASSQSLQTQYF,TGTGCCAGCAGCCAAAGCCTCCAGACCCAGTACTTC
TRBJ1-1,TRBV7-3,-,-,CASSLRGNTEAFF,TGTGCCAGCAGCTTAAGAGGGAACACTGAAGCTTTCTTT
TRBJ1-5,TRBV2,-,-,CASKIGGGLSNQPQHF,TGTGCCAGCAAAATTGGGGGAGGGCTGAGCAATCAGCCCCAGCATTTT
TRBJ1-2,TRBV5-1,-,-,CASSPPLQAYTQDGYTF,TGCGCCAGCAGCCCCCCCCTCCAGGCGTATACACAGGATGGCTACACCTTC
TRBJ1-5,TRBV28,few,-,CASSLVRVGQPQHF,TGTGCCAGCAGTTTGGTTAGGGTCGGTCAGCCCCAGCATTTT
TRBJ1-5,TRBV5-1,-,-,CASSPEAGFGLGWNQPQHF,TGCGCCAGCAGCCCGGAAGCTGGTTTTGGACTGGGTTGGAATCAGCCCCAGCATTTT
TRBJ2-2,TRBV5-4,-,-,CASSLATGELFF,TGTGCCAGCAGCTTGGCCACCGGGGAGCTGTTTTTT
TRBJ2-5,TRBV9,-,-,CASSVATAGMGETQYF,TGTGCCAGCAGCGTAGCTACGGCGGGAATGGGGGAGACCCAGTACTTC
TRBJ1-1,TRBV6-5,-,-,CASSPGGGKTFF,TGTGCCAGCAGTCCCGGCGGAGGGAAGACTTTCTTT